This is a list of T cell receptor beta chains from one sample in a study of identical twins. TCRdb analysed the 5' RACE reads with MiXCR anew, one entry per CDR3 protein. Of about 530,000 distinct CDR3 sequences in the sample, about a fifth were seen once. The data also belong to a second study, concerning yellow fever vaccine responses in identical twins.

Sequencing used CD4+ T cells sorted from blood. The receptors come from a woman aged 18 to 35 in good health. CDR3s include the opening cysteine and the closing phenylalanine or tryptophan. The D gene is left open where the match is weak. Size is omitted from some rows. Given values are once, few, many or a class for expanded clones.

j_call | d_call | clone_size | v_call | cdr3_aa | cdr3_nt
TRBJ2-7 | TRBD2 | - | TRBV20-1 | CSALDGLAGIYEQYF | TGCAGTGCTTTGGACGGCCTAGCGGGTATCTACGAGCAGTACTTC
TRBJ2-1 | - | few | TRBV9 | CASSVVGEPYNEQFF | TGTGCCAGCAGCGTAGTGGGCGAGCCCTACAATGAGCAGTTCTTC
TRBJ2-7 | TRBD1 | - | TRBV4-1 | CASSRGQAGIYEQYF | TGCGCCAGCAGCCGAGGACAGGCTGGTATCTACGAGCAGTACTTC
TRBJ2-5 | TRBD1 | - | TRBV7-8 | CASSFSGTGRTQYF | TGTGCCAGCAGCTTCTCGGGGACAGGGAGGACCCAGTACTTC
TRBJ2-3 | - | few | TRBV20-1 | CSLPGTTDTQYF | TGCAGTCTTCCGGGTACCACAGATACGCAGTATTTT
TRBJ2-7 | TRBD2 | few | TRBV5-1 | CASSWGGLAGGFEQYF | TGCGCCAGCAGCTGGGGAGGACTAGCGGGAGGATTCGAGCAGTACTTC
TRBJ2-1 | TRBD2 | few | TRBV24-1 | CATSDLLAGESRFF | TGTGCCACCAGTGATTTATTAGCGGGAGAGAGTAGGTTCTTC
TRBJ1-6 | - | - | TRBV10-3 | CAISDRDISSPLHF | TGTGCCATCAGTGACCGGGACATAAGTTCACCCCTCCACTTT
TRBJ2-4 | - | - | TRBV28 | CASSLSRLAKNIQYF | TGTGCCAGCAGTTTATCGCGCTTAGCCAAAAACATTCAGTACTTC
TRBJ1-6 | - | - | TRBV20-1 | CSALGVGSYNSPLHF | TGCAGTGCTCTCGGGGTGGGCTCCTATAATTCACCCCTCCACTTT
TRBJ1-5 | - | - | TRBV12-3/TRBV12-4 | CASSQGEGQPQHF | TGTGCCAGCAGCCAGGGTGAGGGTCAGCCCCAGCATTTT
TRBJ1-1 | - | few | TRBV12-3/TRBV12-4 | CASSLGYRAFF | TGTGCCAGCAGTTTAGGTTACAGAGCTTTCTTT
TRBJ2-4 | - | few | TRBV7-2 | CASSWQGDSRRDIQYF | TGTGCCAGCAGCTGGCAGGGAGATTCCAGACGGGACATTCAGTACTTC
TRBJ1-5 | TRBD1 | - | TRBV10-3 | CAISERGQGTDQPQHF | TGTGCCATCAGTGAAAGGGGACAGGGGACCGATCAGCCCCAGCATTTT
TRBJ1-2 | TRBD1 | - | TRBV6-1 | CASMRDRGLGGYTF | TGTGCCAGCATGAGAGACAGGGGTCTGGGTGGCTACACCTTC
TRBJ2-3 | - | - | TRBV20-1 | CSARGNLADTQYF | TGCAGTGCTAGAGGTAACCTCGCAGATACGCAGTATTTT
TRBJ1-2 | - | - | TRBV29-1 | CSVVQALDGYTF | TGCAGCGTTGTCCAGGCCCTCGATGGCTACACCTTC
TRBJ2-6 | - | few | TRBV12-3/TRBV12-4 | CASSSGRWRSGANVLTF | TGTGCCAGCAGTTCTGGGAGATGGAGGTCTGGGGCCAACGTCCTGACTTTC
TRBJ2-7 | - | - | TRBV6-1 | CASSRTQGNEQYF | TGTGCCAGCAGTCGGACGCAAGGGAACGAGCAGTACTTC
TRBJ2-7 | - | few | TRBV12-3/TRBV12-4 | CASSLAPAYVSGAYEQYF | TGTGCCAGCAGTTTAGCGCCGGCCTACGTTAGCGGAGCCTACGAGCAGTACTTC
TRBJ1-1 | - | - | TRBV5-1 | CASSLGSYRFTEAFF | TGCGCCAGCAGCTTGGGATCGTACAGGTTCACTGAAGCTTTCTTT
TRBJ2-7 | TRBD2 | - | TRBV29-1 | CSVQLAGAYEQYF | TGCAGCGTTCAACTAGCGGGAGCTTACGAGCAGTACTTC
TRBJ2-6 | - | - | TRBV7-8 | CASSAASGRFFSGANVLTF | TGTGCCAGCAGCGCCGCCAGTGGACGGTTCTTCTCTGGGGCCAACGTCCTGACTTTC
TRBJ2-1 | - | few | TRBV15 | CATRGTPTNEQFF | TGTGCCACCAGGGGGACTCCCACCAATGAGCAGTTCTTC
TRBJ2-5 | - | many | TRBV12-3/TRBV12-4 | CASTPVAGETQYF | TGTGCCAGCACTCCAGTAGCAGGGGAGACCCAGTACTTC
TRBJ2-3 | TRBD1 | few | TRBV29-1 | CSVSADRVYTQYF | TGCAGCGTTTCCGCGGACAGGGTCTATACGCAGTATTTT
TRBJ2-1 | - | few | TRBV7-8 | CASSLVKGAYNEQFF | TGTGCCAGCAGCTTAGTCAAGGGGGCCTACAATGAGCAGTTCTTC
TRBJ2-1 | TRBD2 | few | TRBV6-4 | CASSPTSGSLYEQFF | TGTGCCAGCAGCCCCACTAGCGGGAGTCTCTATGAGCAGTTCTTC
TRBJ2-3 | - | - | TRBV28 | CASSFRRPQLGDTQYF | TGTGCCAGCAGTTTCAGGAGGCCCCAGTTGGGAGATACGCAGTATTTT
TRBJ2-1 | - | - | TRBV15 | CATSGGSASIYNEQFF | TGTGCCACCAGCGGGGGTTCGGCTAGTATTTACAATGAGCAGTTCTTC
TRBJ2-5 | - | few | TRBV5-1 | CASSSPLGAGETQYF | TGCGCCAGCAGCTCCCCTCTGGGGGCGGGGGAGACCCAGTACTTC
TRBJ2-1 | - | few | TRBV28 | CASSLSGLGNNEQFF | TGTGCCAGCAGTTTATCCGGTCTAGGGAACAATGAGCAGTTCTTC
TRBJ2-5 | - | - | TRBV2 | CASREEETQYF | TGTGCCAGCAGGGAGGAGGAGACCCAGTACTTC
TRBJ2-1 | TRBD2 | - | TRBV20-1 | CSARLNSGRAPNEQFF | TGCAGTGCTAGATTAAATAGCGGGAGGGCCCCCAATGAGCAGTTCTTC
TRBJ2-3 | TRBD2 | - | TRBV25-1 | CASSKGLAVVTDTQYF | TGTGCCAGCAGTAAGGGACTAGCGGTGGTAACAGATACGCAGTATTTT
TRBJ2-1 | TRBD1 | - | TRBV20-1 | CSAPHRGSSYNEQFF | TGCAGTGCCCCGCACAGGGGGAGCTCCTACAATGAGCAGTTCTTC
TRBJ2-1 | TRBD2 | - | TRBV2 | CASSEEAGGPGEQFF | TGTGCCAGCAGTGAAGAAGCGGGAGGGCCCGGTGAGCAGTTCTTC
TRBJ1-6 | - | - | TRBV27 | CASMGLGSPLHF | TGTGCCAGCATGGGGTTGGGTTCACCCCTCCACTTT
TRBJ2-1 | TRBD2 | - | TRBV4-1 | CASSQGISGPQRNEQFF | TGCGCCAGCAGCCAAGGGATTAGCGGGCCACAGAGGAATGAGCAGTTCTTC
TRBJ2-1 | - | - | TRBV24-1 | CATSVAGRHEQFF | TGTGCCACCAGTGTGGCGGGTCGGCATGAGCAGTTCTTC
TRBJ2-1 | TRBD2 | few | TRBV6-2/TRBV6-3 | CASWEGGLDEQFF | TGTGCCAGCTGGGAGGGAGGTTTGGATGAGCAGTTCTTC
TRBJ2-2 | - | - | TRBV12-3/TRBV12-4 | CASTRDVGLSGELFF | TGTGCCAGCACACGGGACGTAGGGTTGTCCGGGGAGCTGTTTTTT
TRBJ2-3 | TRBD2 | many | TRBV6-5 | CASSYRGLATDTQYF | TGTGCCAGCAGTTACCGCGGACTAGCCACAGATACGCAGTATTTT
TRBJ2-1 | TRBD1 | - | TRBV18 | CASSPTGARDNEQFF | TGTGCCAGCTCACCGACAGGGGCGCGGGACAATGAGCAGTTCTTC